A selection of T cell receptor beta chains follows, all from one sample in a study of shared clonotypes between healthy human individuals. Sequencing was performed with immunoSEQ multiplex PCR; in TCRdb, only in-frame clones are kept and a portion is missing. The sample includes 450,000 to 500,000 clones, about 84% of them seen just once. The sample consisted of PBMCs. The receptors were sampled from a woman aged 40 to 55 in good health. Some clones in this sample may be carry-over from other donors' samples. Each CDR3 is given with its conserved first and last residue. The D gene is left open where the match is weak. Size values are once, few and many counts, or a class for expanded clones, and some rows have none.

abundance	len	v_gene	j_gene	d_gene	CDR3nt	CDR3aa
.	14	TRBV11-2	TRBJ2-1	.	TGTGCCAGCAGCTTAGACTTCTTGTCCAATGAGCAGTTCTTC	CASSLDFLSNEQFF
.	14	TRBV7-9	TRBJ2-5	TRBD1	TGTGCCAGCAGCAAACAGGGGGCTGGAGAGACCCAGTACTTC	CASSKQGAGETQYF
.	15	TRBV28	TRBJ1-3	.	TGTGCCAGCAGCAGTCTCGGAGGGAGCGGAAACACCATATATTTT	CASSSLGGSGNTIYF
.	16	TRBV14	TRBJ2-7	TRBD1	TGTGCCAGCAGCCACGGAGCCGGGACAGGGATGTTGGAGCAGTACTTC	CASSHGAGTGMLEQYF
.	13	TRBV5-1	TRBJ2-7	.	TGCGCCAGCAGCTTGGGACACCCCTACGAGCAGTACTTC	CASSLGHPYEQYF
.	17	TRBV30	TRBJ1-2	TRBD1	TGTGCCTGGAGTAACTGGCTCGACAGGGGTTGGGACTATGGCTACACCTTC	CAWSNWLDRGWDYGYTF
.	14	TRBV19	TRBJ1-4	TRBD1	TGTGCCAGTAGCAGCCGGGACAGGAGGGAAAAACTGTTTTTT	CASSSRDRREKLFF
once	17	TRBV5-5	TRBJ1-2	TRBD1	TGTGCCAGCAGCTTGGCCCCGAACAGGGGTTGGCAGGATGGCTACACCTTC	CASSLAPNRGWQDGYTF
.	13	TRBV29-1	TRBJ1-1	.	TGCAGCGTTGATCCGGGCTGGATCACTGAAGCTTTCTTT	CSVDPGWITEAFF
.	16	TRBV6-1	TRBJ2-1	.	TGTGCCAGCCGTGATCCCTTAGCTGGGTCCTACAATGAGCAGTTCTTC	CASRDPLAGSYNEQFF
once	17	TRBV28	TRBJ1-2	TRBD1	TGTGCCAGCAGTTTAACAGTCGGGACAGGGAATAACTATGGCTACACCTTC	CASSLTVGTGNNYGYTF
once	18	TRBV28	TRBJ1-5	.	TGTGCCAGCAGTTTATATAACTGGCTGAAAGATAGCAATCAGCCCCAGCATTTT	CASSLYNWLKDSNQPQHF
.	16	TRBV4-1	TRBJ2-5	.	TGCGCCAGCAGCCGCTTCGGGGGGCCCCGTGCGGAGACCCAGTACTTC	CASSRFGGPRAETQYF
.	12	TRBV10-3	TRBJ2-7	.	TGTGCCATCAGTGGCGTTCCCTACGAGCAGTACTTC	CAISGVPYEQYF
once	16	TRBV7-3	TRBJ2-3	TRBD2	TGTGCCAGCAGCTTTGGGCTAGCGGGACGGTGGGATACGCAGTATTTT	CASSFGLAGRWDTQYF
.	16	TRBV7-2	TRBJ2-7	TRBD2	TGTGCCAGCAGCGGGGTACTAGCGGGGACTTCCTACGAGCAGTACTTC	CASSGVLAGTSYEQYF
.	15	TRBV5-1	TRBJ2-2	.	TGCGCCAGCAGCTCTCGAGGGCCGAACACCGGGGAGCTGTTTTTT	CASSSRGPNTGELFF
.	13	TRBV29-1	TRBJ2-1	.	TGCAGCGCCCCCAGGACGGGGCTGGGTGAGCAGTTCTTC	CSAPRTGLGEQFF
.	16	TRBV5-4	TRBJ2-3	TRBD2	TGTGCCAGCAGCGCGCCACTAGCGGGAGGAGTAGATACGCAGTATTTT	CASSAPLAGGVDTQYF
.	15	TRBV9	TRBJ1-1	.	TGTGCCAGCAGCGTAGAGGGGGGGCTGCACACTGAAGCTTTCTTT	CASSVEGGLHTEAFF